The next 22 T cell receptor beta chains were all read from a single sample in a study of blood T cells in healthy people across ages. PCR was performed a second time for about 6 to 12 cycles using a sample-barcoded 5' primer and a J-beta primer mix. TCRdb itself ran the 5' RACE reads through MiXCR, one entry per CDR3 protein. The sample yields 1.8 million or so distinct CDR3 sequences, around 42% seen once. Source material: blood. Receptors were obtained from a human donor in good health.

V and J are TRBV11-2 and TRBJ2-5; 9 positions match TRBD2. The germline V gene encodes CDR1 SGHAT and CDR2 FQNNGV. This CDR3 is built from 16 residues. Trimming at V came to 3 bases and at J to 4 bases, leaving 9 bases not matched to a gene. CDR3 in amino acids: CASSFHQRAGGETQYF. The CDR3 nucleotides are TGTGCCAGCAGCTTCCATCAGCGAGCGGGGGGAGAGACCCAGTACTTC. Full variable domain (outside the CDR3, taken from reference TRBV11-2 and TRBJ2-5): EAGVAQSPRYKIIEKRQSVAFWCNPISGHATLYWYQQILGQGPKLLIQFQNNGVVDDSQLPKDRFSAERLKGVDSTLKIQPAKLEDSAVYLCASSFHQRAGGETQYFGPGTRLLVL.

The sample holds many counts of this clonotype. V gene TRBV9 combines with J gene TRBJ2-5, with unresolved D. The J call is doubtful: the DNA matches TRBJ2-7 better. The CDR3 has 10 amino acids. Germline V CDR1 and CDR2: SGDLS, YYNGEE. The CDR3 nucleotides read TGTGCCAGCAGCGTAAACGAGCAGTACTTC. Residues: CASSVNEQYF.

The V call is TRBV4-3, the J call TRBJ1-4, with D maybe TRBD1 (6 bases). Trimming left V 3 bases short and J 5 bases short, with 13 bases between. The CDR3 runs to 15 residues. The germline V gene encodes CDR1 LGHNA and CDR2 YSLEER. CDR3 in DNA: TGCGCCAGCAGCCATTACAGGGCCTTCAATGAAAAACTGTTTTTT. This sequence encodes CASSHYRAFNEKLFF.

This clonotype was found a few times. The chain carries TRBV10-3 and TRBJ1-1; D is unclear. The length of the CDR3 is 14 residues. Germline V gene lookup returns CDR1 ENHRY and CDR2 SYGVKD. Trimming stripped 0 bases from V and 8 bases from J, with 13 bases between. CDR3 sequence reads: CAISESKQIAEAFF. The CDR3 DNA is TGTGCCATCAGTGAGTCGAAACAGATAGCGGAAGCTTTCTTT.

This clonotype was counted only a few times. The chain carries TRBV7-9 and TRBJ1-2, with 8 positions matching TRBD1. CDR3 length: 16 amino acids. Trimming at V came to 1 base and at J to 0 bases, leaving 4 bases not matched to a gene. Germline V gene data show CDR1 as SEHNR and CDR2 as FQNEAQ (reference sequence). The CDR3 region is CASSLGTGSPNYGYTF. The CDR3 DNA is TGTGCCAGCAGCTTAGGGACAGGGTCCCCTAACTATGGCTACACCTTC.

This clonotype was observed a handful of times. The gene calls are TRBV12-3 or TRBV12-4 and TRBJ2-5; 8 positions agree with TRBD2. J was trimmed by 5 bases and V by 6 bases; bases with no gene match: 11. The length of the CDR3 is 15 residues. CDR3 sequence: CASSLGTRGDETQYF. DNA for the CDR3: TGTGCCAGCAGCCTGGGGACTAGGGGTGACGAGACCCAGTACTTC.

This clonotype has more than one count but fewer than ten. V and J are TRBV7-9 and TRBJ2-7, with D unresolved. Germline assignment: CDR1 SEHNR and CDR2 FQNEAQ (reference sequence). V lost 5 bases and J lost 2, with 13 bases in between. The CDR3 length is 14 residues. The CDR3 here is CASSPSAGPYEQYF. The CDR3 DNA sequence: TGTGCCAGCAGCCCCTCGGCAGGCCCCTACGAGCAGTACTTC.

This clonotype came up a few times. V is TRBV6-1 and J is TRBJ2-6; D not resolved. Germline loops: CDR1 MNHNS, CDR2 SASEGT. The V gene lost 5 bases and the J gene lost 0 bases, with 14 bases spanning the gap. This CDR3 spans 17 amino acids. The CDR3 DNA follows: TGTGCCAGCAGTCCCACCCCCGAGAGCTCTGGGGCCAACGTCCTGACTTTC. Protein sequence: CASSPTPESSGANVLTF.

This clonotype has only a few counts. The chain couples TRBV29-1 to TRBJ1-2; D unclear. The germline V gene has CDR1 SQVTM and CDR2 ANQGSEA. Deletions cut 1 base from V and 6 bases from J, with 15 bases between. This CDR3 is 14 amino acids long. The DNA for the CDR3 is TGCAGCGTTGAAGTAGAAACTCGGAAGGATGGCTACACCTTC. Protein sequence: CSVEVETRKDGYTF.

This rearrangement joins TRBV29-1 to TRBJ2-4, with D maybe TRBD1 (5 bases). This CDR3 is built from 13 residues. Germline V CDR1 and CDR2: SQVTM, ANQGSEA. The V end lost 6 bases, the J end lost 2 bases, and 11 bases lay between the germline ends. CDR3 sequence (DNA): TGCAGCGTCTCCCCGGACACCAAAAACATTCAGTACTTC. As protein: CSVSPDTKNIQYF.

About this clonotype itself: One junction end disagrees with the germline gene, perhaps due to a read error. This sequence joins TRBV6-5 and TRBJ2-1; D is uncertain. CDR1 and CDR2 from the germline V gene are MNHEY and SVGAGI. The CDR3 contains 13 residues. This CDR3 reads CASSPTGGNGQFF. For the CDR3, the DNA is TGTGCCAGCAGTCCGACGGGCGGCAATGGGCAGTTCTTC.

The CDR3: CASSSYDLYDREQYF. CDR3 DNA: TGTGCCAGCAGTTCCTACGACCTGTATGACAGGGAGCAGTATTTT. V is TRBV6-6 and J is TRBJ2-3; 7 bases agree with TRBD1. Germline trimming cut 4 bases from V and 11 bases from J; bases unmatched to any gene: 15. The CDR3 has 15 amino acids. Germline V gives CDR1 MNHNY, CDR2 SVGAGI (reference sequence).

Remarks on this clonotype: A clone one base away is much larger, so this may be a read error. The chain's CDR3 is CSVRGVTIGTQYF. The CDR3 DNA reads as TGCAGCGTGAGGGGGGTGACTATAGGTACGCAGTATTTT. The rearrangement joins TRBV29-1 to TRBJ2-3; D may correspond to TRBD1 or TRBD2 (6 bases each). Germline V lookup: CDR1 SQVTM, CDR2 ANQGSEA. V lost 6 bases and J lost 8, with 18 bases in between. The CDR3 length is 13 residues.

This chain joins TRBV6-6 and TRBJ1-4; TRBD1 is a possible D gene (5 bases). CDR3 length: 16 amino acids. V lost 2 bases and J lost 8, with 18 bases in between. The germline gives CDR1 MNHNY, CDR2 SVGAGI (reference sequence). CDR3 bases: TGTGCCAGCAGTTACATAATCCGACCGGGGGAGGAAAAACTGTTTTTT. Its protein is CASSYIIRPGEEKLFF.

The genes are TRBV20-1 and TRBJ2-7, with a tentative D call TRBD2 (5 bases). Germline values: CDR1 DFQATT, CDR2 SNEGSKA (reference sequence). V was shortened by 1 base and J by 0 bases, with 10 bases between the two germline ends. This CDR3 comprises 14 residues. CDR3 residues: CSARAPRVSYEQYF. DNA for the CDR3: TGCAGTGCTAGAGCCCCGAGGGTCTCCTACGAGCAGTACTTC.

There are a few counts of this clonotype. V usage is TRBV14 and J usage is TRBJ1-6, with 7 bases aligning to TRBD1. The trim removed 2 bases at V and 9 bases at J, leaving 7 bases unmatched. CDR3 size: 15 residues. Germline loops: CDR1 SGHDN, CDR2 FVKESK. As DNA, the CDR3 is TGTGCCAGCAGCCAATGGACAGGTTTTGGTTCACCCCTCCACTTT. It yields the protein CASSQWTGFGSPLHF.

The chain couples TRBV28 to TRBJ1-1; D unclear. This CDR3 comprises 12 residues. Trimming cost V 9 bases and J 5 bases, with 13 bases left between them. Per germline, CDR1 MDHEN and CDR2 SYDVKM. The CDR3 DNA follows: TGTGCCAGGACAAGAGGGAAAACTGAAGCTTTCTTT. Translating it yields CARTRGKTEAFF.

This clonotype showed up just a few times. V usage is TRBV20-1 and J usage is TRBJ2-6, with D hard to call. CDR3 length: 15 residues. Germline V gene sequence: CDR1 DFQATT, CDR2 SNEGSKA (reference sequence). V dropped 3 bases and J dropped 2 bases, with 11 bases sitting between them. For the CDR3, the DNA is TGCAGTGCTAGTGTCGGCCAGACTGGGGCCAACGTCCTGACTTTC. This sequence encodes CSASVGQTGANVLTF.

The chain uses TRBV20-1 and TRBJ2-7; possible D gene TRBD1, 5 bases. Trimming left V 3 bases short and J 6 bases short, with 15 bases between. This CDR3 comprises 13 residues. Germline V gives CDR1 DFQATT, CDR2 SNEGSKA (reference sequence). The chain's CDR3 is CSASLGAPGEQYF. For the CDR3, the DNA is TGCAGTGCTAGTTTAGGGGCCCCTGGCGAGCAGTACTTC.

This clonotype was detected only a few times. This sequence joins TRBV20-1 and TRBJ2-3; maybe TRBD2 (5 bases). Germline-derived CDR1 and CDR2 are DFQATT and SNEGSKA (reference sequence). The length of the CDR3 is 13 residues. Trimming took off 3 bases at V and 2 bases at J, with 9 bases between the two ends. CDR3 residues: CSASAADTDTQYF. The CDR3 nucleotides read TGCAGTGCTAGTGCAGCGGACACAGATACGCAGTATTTT.

This clonotype showed up just a few times. The gene calls are TRBV12-3 or TRBV12-4 and TRBJ2-7; tentatively, D is TRBD1 or TRBD2 (5 bases each). V lost 7 bases, J lost 1 base, and 14 bases lay in between. CDR3 length equals 14 residues. CDR3 nucleotides: TGTGCCAGCACCCCCTGGGACGCTTCCTACGAGCAGTACTTC. Protein product: CASTPWDASYEQYF.

The V call is TRBV20-1, the J call TRBJ1-2, with D possibly matching TRBD1 (6 bases). CDR3 length: 13 residues. With 2 bases removed from V and 8 bases from J, the gap between germline ends came to 15 bases. Germline CDR1 DFQATT, CDR2 SNEGSKA (reference sequence). The CDR3 nucleotides are TGCAGTGCTAGATTGTCAGGGGAGGAAGGCTACACCTTC. Its protein is CSARLSGEEGYTF.